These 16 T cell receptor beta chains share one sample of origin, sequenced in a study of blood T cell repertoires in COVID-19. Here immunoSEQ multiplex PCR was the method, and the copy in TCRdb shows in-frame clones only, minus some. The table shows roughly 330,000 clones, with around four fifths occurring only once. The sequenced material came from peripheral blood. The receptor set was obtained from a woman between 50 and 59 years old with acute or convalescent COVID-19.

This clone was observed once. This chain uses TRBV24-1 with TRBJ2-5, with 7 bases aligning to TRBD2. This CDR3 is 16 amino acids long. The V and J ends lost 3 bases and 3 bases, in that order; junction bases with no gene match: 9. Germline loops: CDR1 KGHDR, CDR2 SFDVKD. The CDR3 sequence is CATSDPTSGGKETQYF. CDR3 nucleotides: TGTGCCACCAGTGATCCCACCTCCGGGGGGAAAGAGACCCAGTACTTC.

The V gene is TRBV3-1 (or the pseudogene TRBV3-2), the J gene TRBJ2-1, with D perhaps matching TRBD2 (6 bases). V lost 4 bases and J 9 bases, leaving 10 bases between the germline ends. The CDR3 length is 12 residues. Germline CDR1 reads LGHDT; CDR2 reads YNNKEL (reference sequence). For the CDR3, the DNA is TGTGCCAGCAGCCCTGTCGGGGGTGAGCAGTTCTTC. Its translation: CASSPVGGEQFF.

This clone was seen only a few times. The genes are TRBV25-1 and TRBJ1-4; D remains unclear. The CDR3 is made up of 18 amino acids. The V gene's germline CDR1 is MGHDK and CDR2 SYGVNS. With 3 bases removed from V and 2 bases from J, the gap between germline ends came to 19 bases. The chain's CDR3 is CASSDRGRGFATNEKLFF. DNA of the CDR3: TGTGCCAGCAGTGATAGAGGCAGAGGTTTCGCCACTAATGAAAAACTGTTTTTT.

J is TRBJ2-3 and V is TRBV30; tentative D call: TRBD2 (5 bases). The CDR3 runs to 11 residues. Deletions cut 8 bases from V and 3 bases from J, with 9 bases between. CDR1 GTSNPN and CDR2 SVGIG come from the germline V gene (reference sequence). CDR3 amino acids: CAGGQTDTQYF. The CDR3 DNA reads TGTGCCGGCGGGCAGACAGATACGCAGTATTTT. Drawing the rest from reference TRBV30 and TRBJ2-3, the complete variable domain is SQTIHQWPATLVQPVGSPLSLECTVEGTSNPNLYWYRQAAGRGLQLLFYSVGIGQISSEVPQNLSASRPQDRQFILSSKKLLLSDSGFYLCAGGQTDTQYFGPGTRLTVL.

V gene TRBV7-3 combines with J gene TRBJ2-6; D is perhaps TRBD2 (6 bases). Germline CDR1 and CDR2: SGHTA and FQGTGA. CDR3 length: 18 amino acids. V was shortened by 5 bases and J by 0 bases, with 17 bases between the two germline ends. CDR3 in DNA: TGTGCCAGCAGCCCCGCCGGAGGGCTTATCTCTGGGGCCAACGTCCTGACTTTC. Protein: CASSPAGGLISGANVLTF.

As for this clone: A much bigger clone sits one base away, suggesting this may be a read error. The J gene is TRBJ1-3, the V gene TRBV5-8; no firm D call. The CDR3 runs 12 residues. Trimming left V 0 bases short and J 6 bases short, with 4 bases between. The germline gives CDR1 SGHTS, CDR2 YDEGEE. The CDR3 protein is CASSLVANTIYF. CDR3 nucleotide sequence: TGTGCCAGCAGCTTGGTGGCAAACACCATATATTTT.

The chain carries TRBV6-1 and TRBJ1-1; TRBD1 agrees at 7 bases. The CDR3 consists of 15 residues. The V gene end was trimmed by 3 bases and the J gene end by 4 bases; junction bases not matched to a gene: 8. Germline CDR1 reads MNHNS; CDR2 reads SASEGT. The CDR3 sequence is CASSDRLTGPTEAFF. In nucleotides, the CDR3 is TGTGCCAGCAGTGACAGACTGACAGGGCCCACTGAAGCTTTCTTT.

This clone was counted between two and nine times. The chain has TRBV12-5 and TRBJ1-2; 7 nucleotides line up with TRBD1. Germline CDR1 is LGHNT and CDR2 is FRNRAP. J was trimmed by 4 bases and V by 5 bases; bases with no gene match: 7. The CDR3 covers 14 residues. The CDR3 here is CASGQGGAGYGYTF. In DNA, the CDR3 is TGTGCTAGTGGTCAGGGGGGCGCTGGCTATGGCTACACCTTC.

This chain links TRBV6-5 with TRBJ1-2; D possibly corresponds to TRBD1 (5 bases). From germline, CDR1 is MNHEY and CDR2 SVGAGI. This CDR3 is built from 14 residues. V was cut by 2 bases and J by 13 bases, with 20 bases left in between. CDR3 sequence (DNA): TGTGCCAGCAGTTACGACCCTCTCGACAGAGGATTCACCTTC. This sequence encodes CASSYDPLDRGFTF.

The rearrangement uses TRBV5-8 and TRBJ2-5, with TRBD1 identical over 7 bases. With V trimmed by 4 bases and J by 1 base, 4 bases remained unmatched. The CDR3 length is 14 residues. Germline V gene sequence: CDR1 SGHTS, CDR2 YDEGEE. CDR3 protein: CASSLKGAQETQYF. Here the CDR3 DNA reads TGTGCCAGCAGCCTCAAGGGGGCCCAAGAGACCCAGTACTTC. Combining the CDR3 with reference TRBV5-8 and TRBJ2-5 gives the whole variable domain EAGVTQSPTHLIKTRGQQATLRCSPISGHTSVYWYQQALGLGLQFLLWYDEGEERNRGNFPPRFSGRQFPNYSSELNVNALELEDSALYLCASSLKGAQETQYFGPGTRLLVL.

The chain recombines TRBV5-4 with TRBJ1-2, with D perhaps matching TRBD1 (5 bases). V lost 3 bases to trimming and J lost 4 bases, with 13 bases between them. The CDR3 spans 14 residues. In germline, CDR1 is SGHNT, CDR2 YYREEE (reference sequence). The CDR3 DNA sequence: TGTGCCAGCAGCTCTCGGCAGGGTGGCTATGGCTACACCTTC. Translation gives CASSSRQGGYGYTF.

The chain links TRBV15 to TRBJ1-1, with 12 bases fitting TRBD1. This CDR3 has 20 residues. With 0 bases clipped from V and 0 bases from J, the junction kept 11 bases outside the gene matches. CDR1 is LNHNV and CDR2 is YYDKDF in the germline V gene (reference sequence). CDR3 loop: CATSRDRSAGTGGLNTEAFF. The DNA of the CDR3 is TGTGCCACCAGCAGAGATCGGAGTGCCGGGACAGGGGGCTTGAACACTGAAGCTTTCTTT. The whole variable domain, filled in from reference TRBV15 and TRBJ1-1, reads DAMVIQNPRYQVTQFGKPVTLSCSQTLNHNVMYWYQQKSSQAPKLLFHYYDKDFNNEADTPDNFQSRRPNTSFCFLDIRSPGLGDTAMYLCATSRDRSAGTGGLNTEAFFGQGTRLTVV.

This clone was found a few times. CDR3 DNA: TGTGCCAGCAGCACAAACATTGGTAGCCCTGAAGCTTTCTTT. Protein sequence: CASSTNIGSPEAFF. This chain joins TRBV11-2 and TRBJ1-1; D not resolved. The CDR3 consists of 14 residues. The germline CDR1 and CDR2 sequences are SGHAT and FQNNGV. The ends were cut back, 5 bases at V and 6 bases at J, with 16 bases in the middle.

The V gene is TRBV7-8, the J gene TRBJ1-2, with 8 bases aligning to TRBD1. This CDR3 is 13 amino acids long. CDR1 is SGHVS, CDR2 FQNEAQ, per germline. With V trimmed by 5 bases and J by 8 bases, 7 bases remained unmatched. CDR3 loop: CASSLQGVEGYTF. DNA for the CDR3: TGTGCCAGCAGCCTACAGGGGGTTGAGGGCTACACCTTC.

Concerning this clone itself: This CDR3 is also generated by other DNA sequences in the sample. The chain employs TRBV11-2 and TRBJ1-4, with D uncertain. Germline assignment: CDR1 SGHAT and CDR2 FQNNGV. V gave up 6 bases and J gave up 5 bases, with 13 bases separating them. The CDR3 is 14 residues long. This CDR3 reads CASSFGGTNEKLFF. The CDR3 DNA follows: TGTGCCAGCAGTTTCGGAGGTACAAATGAAAAACTGTTTTTT.

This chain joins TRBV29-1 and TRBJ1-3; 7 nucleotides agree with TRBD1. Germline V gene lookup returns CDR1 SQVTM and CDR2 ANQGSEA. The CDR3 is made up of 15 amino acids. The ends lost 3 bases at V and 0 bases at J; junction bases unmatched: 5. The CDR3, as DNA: TGCAGCGTTGACACCGGGACAGTCTCTGGAAACACCATATATTTT. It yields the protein CSVDTGTVSGNTIYF.